This T cell receptor beta chain was captured by sequencing in a study of T cells in Graves' hyperthyroidism and ophthalmopathy. For the study at large: Prior to any treatment, at the point of initial diagnosis, peripheral blood was collected.

A roughly 9.7 ml volume of fresh peripheral blood provided the PBMCs. In this sample, this clonotype turned up many times. Authors of the study amplified TCR beta CDR3 regions from RNA transcripts. HTBI primers were the set used in a first-round RT-PCR of the TCR CDR3. TCRdb used MiXCR to reprocess the multiplex PCR reads, holding one entry per CDR3 protein. Seen here are approximately 510,000 distinct CDR3 sequences, around 21% observed once, and the top ten hold less than 30%. The CDR3 contains 16 residues. Germline lookup yields CDR1 SGHVS and CDR2 FQNEAQ. V lost 2 bases, J lost 6 bases, and 20 bases lay in between.

Sequencing was performed on blood. The receptor was derived from a man between 18 and 29 years old with Graves' hyperthyroidism. V and J are TRBV7-8 and TRBJ2-7, with D tentatively TRBD2 (7 bases). The CDR3 here is CASSLKGGATLGEQYF. The CDR3 DNA reads TGTGCCAGCAGCTTAAAAGGGGGGGCGACTCTGGGCGAGCAGTACTTC.